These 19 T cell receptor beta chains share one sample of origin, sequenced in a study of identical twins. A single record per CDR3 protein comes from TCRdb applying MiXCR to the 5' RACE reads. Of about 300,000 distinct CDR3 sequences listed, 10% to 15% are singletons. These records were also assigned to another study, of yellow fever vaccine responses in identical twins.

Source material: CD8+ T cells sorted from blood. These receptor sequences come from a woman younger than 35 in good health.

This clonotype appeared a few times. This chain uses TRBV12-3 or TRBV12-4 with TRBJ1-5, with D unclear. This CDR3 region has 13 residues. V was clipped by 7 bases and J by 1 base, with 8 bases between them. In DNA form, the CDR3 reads TGTGCCAGCACCCGGAAAAGCAATCAGCCCCAGCATTTT. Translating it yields CASTRKSNQPQHF.

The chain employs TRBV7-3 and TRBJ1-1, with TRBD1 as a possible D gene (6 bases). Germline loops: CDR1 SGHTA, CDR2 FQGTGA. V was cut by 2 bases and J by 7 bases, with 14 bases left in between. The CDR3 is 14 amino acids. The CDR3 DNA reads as TGTGCCAGCAGCTTAGATGGGGGGCTAAATGAAGCTTTCTTT. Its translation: CASSLDGGLNEAFF.

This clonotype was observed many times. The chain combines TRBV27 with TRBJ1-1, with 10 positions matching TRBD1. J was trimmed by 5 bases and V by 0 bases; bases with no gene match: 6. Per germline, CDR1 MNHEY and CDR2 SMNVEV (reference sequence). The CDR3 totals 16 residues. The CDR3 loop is CASSLSTGGVGTEAFF. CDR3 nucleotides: TGTGCCAGCAGTTTATCGACAGGGGGCGTAGGGACTGAAGCTTTCTTT.

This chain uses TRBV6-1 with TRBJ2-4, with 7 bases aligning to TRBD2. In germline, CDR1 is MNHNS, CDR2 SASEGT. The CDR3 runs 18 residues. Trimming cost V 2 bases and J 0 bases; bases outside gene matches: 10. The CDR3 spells CASSELPASGLAKNIQYF. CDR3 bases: TGTGCCAGCAGTGAACTTCCAGCTAGCGGCCTAGCCAAAAACATTCAGTACTTC.

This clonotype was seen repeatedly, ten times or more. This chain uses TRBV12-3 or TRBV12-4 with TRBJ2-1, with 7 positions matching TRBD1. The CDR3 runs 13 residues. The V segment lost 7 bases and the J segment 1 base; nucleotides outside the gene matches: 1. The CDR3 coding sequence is TGTGCCAGCACAGGGGGTTCCTACAATGAGCAGTTCTTC. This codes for CASTGGSYNEQFF.

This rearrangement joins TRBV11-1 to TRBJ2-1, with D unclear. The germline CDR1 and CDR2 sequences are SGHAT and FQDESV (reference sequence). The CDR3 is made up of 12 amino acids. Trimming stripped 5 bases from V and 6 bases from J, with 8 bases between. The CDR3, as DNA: TGTGCCAGCAGCGATGACGGCAATGAGCAGTTCTTC. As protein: CASSDDGNEQFF.

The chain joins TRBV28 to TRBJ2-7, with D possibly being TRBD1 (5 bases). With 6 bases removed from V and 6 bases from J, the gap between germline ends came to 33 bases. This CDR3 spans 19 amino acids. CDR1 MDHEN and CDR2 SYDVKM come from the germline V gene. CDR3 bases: TGTGCCAGCAGCACTCAAATCATTCCACAGGCTTCAGGATTGCTCGAGCAGTACGTC. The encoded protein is CASSTQIIPQASGLLEQYV.

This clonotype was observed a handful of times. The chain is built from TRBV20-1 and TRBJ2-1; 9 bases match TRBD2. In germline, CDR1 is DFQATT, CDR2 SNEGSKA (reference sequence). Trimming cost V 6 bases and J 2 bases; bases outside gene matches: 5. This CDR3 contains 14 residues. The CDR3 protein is CSALERGAYNEQFF. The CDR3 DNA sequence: TGCAGTGCCTTAGAGCGGGGGGCCTACAATGAGCAGTTCTTC.

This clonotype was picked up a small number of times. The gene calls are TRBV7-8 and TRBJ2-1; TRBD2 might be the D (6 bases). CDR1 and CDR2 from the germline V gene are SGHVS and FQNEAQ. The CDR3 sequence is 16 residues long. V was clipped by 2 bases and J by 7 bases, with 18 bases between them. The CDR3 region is CASSLIWGDGGNEQFF. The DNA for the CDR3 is TGTGCCAGCAGCTTAATCTGGGGGGATGGAGGTAATGAGCAGTTCTTC.

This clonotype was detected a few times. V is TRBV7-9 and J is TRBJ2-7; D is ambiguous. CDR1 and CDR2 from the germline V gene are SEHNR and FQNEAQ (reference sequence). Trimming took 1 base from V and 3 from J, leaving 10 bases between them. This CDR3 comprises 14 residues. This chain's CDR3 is CASSLEGINYEQYV. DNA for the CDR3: TGTGCCAGCAGCTTAGAGGGCATTAACTACGAGCAGTACGTC.

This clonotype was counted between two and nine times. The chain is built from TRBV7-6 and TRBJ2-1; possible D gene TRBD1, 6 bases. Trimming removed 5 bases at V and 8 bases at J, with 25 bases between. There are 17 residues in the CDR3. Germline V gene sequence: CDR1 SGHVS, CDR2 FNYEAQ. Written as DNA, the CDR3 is TGTGCCAGCAGCCCACCAGGGGACCGATTAATGGGAGATGAGCAGTTCTTC. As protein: CASSPPGDRLMGDEQFF.

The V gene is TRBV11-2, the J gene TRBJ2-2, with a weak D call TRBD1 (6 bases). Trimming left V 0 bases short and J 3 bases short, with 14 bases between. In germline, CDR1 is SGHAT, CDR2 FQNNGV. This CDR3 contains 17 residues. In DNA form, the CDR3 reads TGTGCCAGCAGCTTAGATCTGGCAGGGGACGACACCGGGGAGCTGTTTTTT. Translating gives CASSLDLAGDDTGELFF.

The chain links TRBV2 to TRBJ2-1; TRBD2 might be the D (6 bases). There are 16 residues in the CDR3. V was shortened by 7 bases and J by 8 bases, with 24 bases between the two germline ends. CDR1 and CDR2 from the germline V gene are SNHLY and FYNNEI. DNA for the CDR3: TGTGCCAGCAACCCCCGGGTACCCACTAGCTATCATGAGCAGTTCTTC. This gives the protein CASNPRVPTSYHEQFF.

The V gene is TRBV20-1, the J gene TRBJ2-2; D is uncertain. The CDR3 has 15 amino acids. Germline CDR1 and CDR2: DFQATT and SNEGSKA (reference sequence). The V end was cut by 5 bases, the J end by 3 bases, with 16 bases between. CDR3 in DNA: TGCAGTGCTCTGAAAGAGAGGACCCACACCGGGGAGCTGTTTTTT. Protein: CSALKERTHTGELFF.

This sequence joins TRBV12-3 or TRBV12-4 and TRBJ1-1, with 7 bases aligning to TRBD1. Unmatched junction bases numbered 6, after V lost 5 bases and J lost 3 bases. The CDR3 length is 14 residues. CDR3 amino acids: CASSQGGLDTEAFF. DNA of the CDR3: TGTGCCAGCAGTCAGGGGGGCCTCGACACTGAAGCTTTCTTT.

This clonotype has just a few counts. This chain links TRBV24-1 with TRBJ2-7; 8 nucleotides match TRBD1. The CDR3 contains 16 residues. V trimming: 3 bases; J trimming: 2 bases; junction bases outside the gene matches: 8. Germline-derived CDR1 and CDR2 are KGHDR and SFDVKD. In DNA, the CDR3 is TGTGCCACCAGTGATCCAAGGGACAGGTCCGCCTACGAGCAGTACTTC. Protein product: CATSDPRDRSAYEQYF.

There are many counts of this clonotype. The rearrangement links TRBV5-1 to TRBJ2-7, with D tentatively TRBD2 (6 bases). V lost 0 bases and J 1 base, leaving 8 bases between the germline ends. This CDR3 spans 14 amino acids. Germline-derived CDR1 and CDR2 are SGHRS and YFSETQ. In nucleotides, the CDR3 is TGCGCCAGCAGCTTGGATGGGGGGTCCTACGAGCAGTACTTC. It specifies CASSLDGGSYEQYF. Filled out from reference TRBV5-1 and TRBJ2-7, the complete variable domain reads KAGVTQTPRYLIKTRGQQVTLSCSPISGHRSVSWYQQTPGQGLQFLFEYFSETQRNKGNFPGRFSGRQFSNSRSEMNVSTLELGDSALYLCASSLDGGSYEQYFGPGTRLTVT.

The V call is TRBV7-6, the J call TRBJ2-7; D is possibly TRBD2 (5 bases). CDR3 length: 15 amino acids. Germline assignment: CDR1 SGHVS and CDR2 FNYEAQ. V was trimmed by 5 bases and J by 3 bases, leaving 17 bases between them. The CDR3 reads CASSPTRGKDYEQYF. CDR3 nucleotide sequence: TGTGCCAGCAGCCCAACTCGAGGGAAGGACTACGAGCAGTACTTC. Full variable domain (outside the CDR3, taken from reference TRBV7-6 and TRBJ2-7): GAGVSQSPRYKVTKRGQDVALRCDPISGHVSLYWYRQALGQGPEFLTYFNYEAQQDKSGLPNDRFSAERPEGSISTLTIQRTEQRDSAMYRCASSPTRGKDYEQYFGPGTRLTVT.

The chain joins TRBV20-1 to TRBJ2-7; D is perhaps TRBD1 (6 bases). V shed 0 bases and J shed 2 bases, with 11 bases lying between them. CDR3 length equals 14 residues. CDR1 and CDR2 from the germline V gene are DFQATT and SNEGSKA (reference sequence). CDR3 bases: TGCAGTGCTAGAGATCGTGACAGGCCCTACGAGCAGTACGTC. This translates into CSARDRDRPYEQYV.